The subject of this entry is one TCR beta chain. Its antigen remains unknown. These data belong to a study of cytomegalovirus exposure and HLA in healthy donors. Study conclusions and caveats: A few CMV-associated chains were confirmed in vitro to be specific for CMV antigens. Sequencing depth roughly uniform across donors was assumed in presence/absence analyses.

Nominally healthy donors were sampled, though unrecorded immune exposures were likely. In the PCR, 60 Vbeta and 13 Jbeta primers were used. Repertoires were generated with immunoSEQ multiplex PCR, while TCRdb's copy carries only in-frame clones and drops some. The sample holds tens of thousands of clones. Germline V lookup: CDR1 SGHNT, CDR2 YYREEE (reference sequence). CDR3 length equals 15 residues. J gave up 2 bases and V 0 bases, and 3 bases lay outside the gene matches. The source is a woman in her twenties or thirties in good health and CMV-seronegative. J is TRBJ2-5 and V is TRBV5-4, with 8 positions matching TRBD1. Sequenced material: PBMCs. CDR3 sequence: CASSLVGTGQETQYF. DNA for the CDR3: TGTGCCAGCAGCTTGGTCGGGACAGGACAAGAGACCCAGTACTTC.